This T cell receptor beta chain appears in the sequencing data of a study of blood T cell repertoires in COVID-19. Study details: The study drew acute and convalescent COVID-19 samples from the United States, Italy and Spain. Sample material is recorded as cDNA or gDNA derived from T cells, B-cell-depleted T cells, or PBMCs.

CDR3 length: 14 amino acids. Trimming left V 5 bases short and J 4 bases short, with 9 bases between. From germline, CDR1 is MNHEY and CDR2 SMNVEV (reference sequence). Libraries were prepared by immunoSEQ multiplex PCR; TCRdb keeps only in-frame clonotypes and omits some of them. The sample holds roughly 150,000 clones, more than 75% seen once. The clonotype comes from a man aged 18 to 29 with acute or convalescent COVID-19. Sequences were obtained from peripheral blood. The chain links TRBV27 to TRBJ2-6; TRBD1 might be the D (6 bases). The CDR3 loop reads CASSLRGGANVLTF. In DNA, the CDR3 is TGTGCCAGCAGTCTCAGGGGCGGGGCCAACGTCCTGACTTTC. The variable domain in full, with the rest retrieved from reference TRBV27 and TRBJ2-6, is EAQVTQNPRYLITVTGKKLTVTCSQNMNHEYMSWYRQDPGLGLRQIYYSMNVEVTDKGDVPEGYKVSRKEKRNFPLILESPSPNQTSLYFCASSLRGGANVLTFGAGSRLTVL.